Presented here are 14 T cell receptor beta chains from one specimen sequenced in a study of blood T cell repertoires in COVID-19. Some clones are missing from TCRdb's copy, which holds only in-frame ones; the method was immunoSEQ multiplex PCR. The sample lists a few hundred thousand clones; approximately 90% were seen once. The sample taken for sequencing was PBMCs or T cells enriched from blood (not recorded which). These receptors originate from a woman aged 40 to 50 who had recovered from COVID-19.

This sequence joins TRBV30 and TRBJ1-4; D remains unclear. Germline CDR1 reads GTSNPN; CDR2 reads SVGIG (reference sequence). The CDR3 is 13 residues long. Trimming shortened V by 2 bases and J by 4 bases, and 8 bases separated the two germline ends. The CDR3 loop is CAWSSNGNEKLFF. The CDR3 DNA is TGTGCCTGGAGTTCGAACGGTAATGAAAAACTGTTTTTT. Full variable domain (missing parts from reference TRBV30 and TRBJ1-4): SQTIHQWPATLVQPVGSPLSLECTVEGTSNPNLYWYRQAAGRGLQLLFYSVGIGQISSEVPQNLSASRPQDRQFILSSKKLLLSDSGFYLCAWSSNGNEKLFFGSGTQLSVL.

The V and J genes are TRBV27 and TRBJ1-1, with D maybe TRBD1 (6 bases). This CDR3 has 15 amino acids. The germline V gene has CDR1 MNHEY and CDR2 SMNVEV (reference sequence). With 3 bases removed from V and 1 base from J, the gap between germline ends came to 12 bases. CDR3 DNA: TGTGCCAGCAGTTTCCGGGGACAAGGGAACACTGAAGCTTTCTTT. It encodes CASSFRGQGNTEAFF.

The chain couples TRBV19 to TRBJ1-1; D gene unclear. Trimming removed 6 bases from V and 5 bases from J, with 19 bases in between. This CDR3 has 15 amino acids. Germline CDR1 and CDR2: LNHDA and SQIVND (reference sequence). CDR3 sequence (DNA): TGTGCCAGTAGCGGGGATGGGTATGTTTGGACTGAAGCTTTCTTT. This gives the protein CASSGDGYVWTEAFF.

This chain connects TRBV7-8 to TRBJ1-1; D is possibly TRBD1 (5 bases). V was pared by 0 bases and J by 0 bases, with 11 bases between. The CDR3 is 16 amino acids. Germline-derived CDR1 and CDR2 are SGHVS and FQNEAQ. For the CDR3, the DNA is TGTGCCAGCAGCTTAGCGCCCCAGGGTTTGAACACTGAAGCTTTCTTT. It is translated as CASSLAPQGLNTEAFF. Supplemented by reference TRBV7-8 and TRBJ1-1, the full variable domain reads GAGVSQSPRYKVAKRGQDVALRCDPISGHVSLFWYQQALGQGPEFLTYFQNEAQLDKSGLPSDRFFAERPEGSVSTLKIQRTQQEDSAVYLCASSLAPQGLNTEAFFGQGTRLTVV.

The J gene is TRBJ2-6, the V gene TRBV9; possible D gene TRBD2, 5 bases. CDR1 is SGDLS, CDR2 YYNGEE, per germline. The CDR3 is 16 residues long. Between the trimmed V and J ends, which lost 0 bases and 2 bases, there was a span of 9 bases. This chain's CDR3 is CASSVVPGTGANVLTF. Written as DNA, the CDR3 is TGTGCCAGCAGCGTAGTCCCGGGAACTGGGGCCAACGTCCTGACTTTC.

This clone appeared a single time. The chain uses TRBV24-1 and TRBJ2-7; 9 nucleotides agree with TRBD1. Germline V gives CDR1 KGHDR, CDR2 SFDVKD. The CDR3 length is 15 residues. After removal of 3 bases from V and 2 bases from J, the junction contained 4 bases not matched to a gene. CDR3: CATSDPRTGAYEQYF. The CDR3 nucleotides are TGTGCCACCAGTGATCCGCGGACAGGGGCCTACGAGCAGTACTTC.

This chain uses TRBV9 with TRBJ1-4; 12 bases fit TRBD1. Germline V gene sequence: CDR1 SGDLS, CDR2 YYNGEE. The V gene end was trimmed by 4 bases and the J gene end by 8 bases; junction bases not matched to a gene: 9. The CDR3 is made up of 16 amino acids. CDR3 DNA: TGTGCCAGCAGCTCTCGCCGGGACAGGGGGCAAGAAAAACTGTTTTTT. It codes for CASSSRRDRGQEKLFF.

The chain has TRBV4-1 and TRBJ2-3; 8 bases agree with TRBD1. The V and J ends lost 4 bases and 3 bases, in that order; junction bases with no gene match: 12. CDR1 is MGHRA and CDR2 is YSYEKL in the germline V gene. The CDR3 consists of 17 residues. The CDR3 DNA reads as TGCGCCAGCAGCCTCAAAGGACAGGGTCCGGCGACAGATACGCAGTATTTT. Amino acids: CASSLKGQGPATDTQYF.

This sequence joins TRBV18 and TRBJ2-7; 9 bases map to TRBD1. Germline CDR1 and CDR2: KGHSH and LQKENI. J lost 4 bases, V lost 3 bases, and 10 bases had no gene match. The CDR3 is 16 residues long. The CDR3 region has the DNA TGTGCCAGCTCACCTACGGGACAGGGCAAGGGGTACGAGCAGTACTTC. It translates to CASSPTGQGKGYEQYF.

The genes are TRBV6-5 and TRBJ1-2, with 9 bases fitting TRBD1. Germline values: CDR1 MNHEY, CDR2 SVGAGI. The V and J ends lost 6 bases and 7 bases, in that order; junction bases with no gene match: 9. The CDR3 contains 14 residues. DNA of the CDR3: TGTGCCAGCAGCGGAGGACAGGGGAGATCTGGCTACACCTTC. Its protein is CASSGGQGRSGYTF.

This chain links TRBV27 with TRBJ1-1; D unresolved. Germline V gives CDR1 MNHEY, CDR2 SMNVEV (reference sequence). Trimming took off 10 bases at V and 1 base at J, with 19 bases between the two ends. The CDR3 covers 15 residues. In DNA form, the CDR3 reads TGTGCCACGGAGGTGATCGGCTTCGGGAACACTGAAGCTTTCTTT. Its protein product is CATEVIGFGNTEAFF.

The rearrangement links TRBV30 to TRBJ2-3; 8 bases are a match to TRBD2. CDR3 length: 14 amino acids. Trimming took 5 bases from V and 1 from J; bases not matched to a gene: 5. Germline V gene sequence: CDR1 GTSNPN, CDR2 SVGIG (reference sequence). For the CDR3, the DNA is TGTGCCTGGGGCCGTAGCGGGGGCACAGATACGCAGTATTTT. Translation gives CAWGRSGGTDTQYF.

The chain employs TRBV27 and TRBJ2-4; D gene ambiguous. The germline V gene has CDR1 MNHEY and CDR2 SMNVEV (reference sequence). V lost 5 bases and J lost 0, with 5 bases in between. There are 13 residues in the CDR3. The CDR3 protein is CASSPRAKNIQYF. The CDR3 DNA reads TGTGCCAGCAGTCCCCGAGCCAAAAACATTCAGTACTTC.

J is TRBJ2-7 and V is TRBV5-4, with a possible D match to TRBD1 (7 bases). V was trimmed by 3 bases and J by 3 bases, leaving 16 bases between them. The CDR3 runs to 15 residues. In germline, CDR1 is SGHNT, CDR2 YYREEE (reference sequence). CDR3 DNA sequence: TGTGCCAGCAGCTATGGAGGGACAGAGAGCTACGAGCAGTACTTC. It is translated as CASSYGGTESYEQYF.